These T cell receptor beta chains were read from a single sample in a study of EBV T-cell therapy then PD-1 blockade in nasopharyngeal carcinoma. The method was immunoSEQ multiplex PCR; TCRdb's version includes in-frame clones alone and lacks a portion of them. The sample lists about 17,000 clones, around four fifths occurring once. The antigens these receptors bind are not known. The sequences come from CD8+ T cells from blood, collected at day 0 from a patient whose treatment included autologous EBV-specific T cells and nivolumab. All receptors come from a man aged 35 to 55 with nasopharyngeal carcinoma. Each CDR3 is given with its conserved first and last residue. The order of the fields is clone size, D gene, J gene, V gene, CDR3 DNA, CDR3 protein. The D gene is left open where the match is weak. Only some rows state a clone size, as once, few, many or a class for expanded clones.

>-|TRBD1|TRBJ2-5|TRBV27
TGTGCCAGCAGTACATACCGGGACAGGGAGGGAGAGACCCAGTACTTC
CASSTYRDREGETQYF
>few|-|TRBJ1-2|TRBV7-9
TGTGCCAGCAGCTCCGATCGGACTGTATATGGCTACACCTTC
CASSSDRTVYGYTF
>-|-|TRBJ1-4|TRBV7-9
TGTGCCAGCAGCTTAAAAGGGTCTGAAAAACTGTTTTTT
CASSLKGSEKLFF
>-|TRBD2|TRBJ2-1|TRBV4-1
TGCGCCAGCAGCCCCTGGGAAGCGGGGAATGAGCAGTTCTTC
CASSPWEAGNEQFF
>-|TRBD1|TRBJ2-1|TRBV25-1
TGTGCCAGCACCCGGGACAGAGTGGGCAATGAGCAGTTCTTC
CASTRDRVGNEQFF
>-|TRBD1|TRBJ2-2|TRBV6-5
TGTGCCAGCAGCCTTGGGACAGGGGCCGGGGAGCTGTTTTTT
CASSLGTGAGELFF
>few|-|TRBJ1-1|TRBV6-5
TGTGCCAGCAGTTACTCGAGCGGCCAGTTGAACACTGAAGCTTTCTTT
CASSYSSGQLNTEAFF
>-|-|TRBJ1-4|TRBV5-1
TGCGCCAGCAGCTTGGGATGGAGGGACATGGGGGGTGAAAAACTGTTTTTT
CASSLGWRDMGGEKLFF
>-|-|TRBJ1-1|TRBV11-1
TGTGCCAGCAGCTTACCTGGACACATTGACACTGAAGCTTTCTTT
CASSLPGHIDTEAFF
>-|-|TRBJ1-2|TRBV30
TGTGCCTGGAGTCCCGCGGGCGGAGATGGCTACACCTTC
CAWSPAGGDGYTF
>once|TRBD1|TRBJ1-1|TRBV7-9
TGTGCCAGCAGCCCCCCAGGGGGCGAAGGGGGTACTGAAGCTTTCTTT
CASSPPGGEGGTEAFF
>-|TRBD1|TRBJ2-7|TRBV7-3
TGTGCCAGCAGCTTAGAGAGACGATGGGGCAGACAGGGATCCTACGAGCAGTACTTC
CASSLERRWGRQGSYEQYF
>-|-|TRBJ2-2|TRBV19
TGTGCCAGTAGTCCCATACCCCCAAAAAAAAGAGGGCGGCTGTTTTTT
CASSPIPPKKRGRLFF
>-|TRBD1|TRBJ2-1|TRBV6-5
TGTGCCAGCAGTCTTACCGGGACAGGGGGCAATGAGCAGTTCTTC
CASSLTGTGGNEQFF
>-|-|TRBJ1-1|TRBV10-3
TGTGCCATCAGCCTGCTGGACAGTCAAGGACACGAAACTGAAGCTTTCTTT
CAISLLDSQGHETEAFF
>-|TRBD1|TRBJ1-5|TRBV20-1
TGCAGTGCTAGTACAGGGGTGGGTCAGCCCCAGCATTTT
CSASTGVGQPQHF
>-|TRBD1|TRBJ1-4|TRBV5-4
TGTGCCAGCAGCCCTGTCCCGGGACAGGGACATGAAAAACTGTTTTTT
CASSPVPGQGHEKLFF
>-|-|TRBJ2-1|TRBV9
TGTGCCAGCACCTCGGGGAAAAACCATGAGCAGTTCTTC
CASTSGKNHEQFF
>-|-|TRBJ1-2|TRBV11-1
TGTGCCAGCAGCTTATACGAAGACAGGCCTACGGCGGGCTACACCTTC
CASSLYEDRPTAGYTF
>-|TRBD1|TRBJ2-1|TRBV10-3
TGTGCCATCAGTGAGGTGAGGGGGCAGGGGTTCTACAATGAGCAGTTCTTC
CAISEVRGQGFYNEQFF